The 6 T cell receptor beta chains reported below all come from one sample, sequenced in a study of blood T cell repertoires in COVID-19. Profiled with immunoSEQ multiplex PCR; TCRdb holds only in-frame clones, not every one. The sample has some 80,000 clones; roughly 79% are singletons. The sequenced sample consisted of peripheral blood. These receptors came from a human donor in a cohort sampled during active COVID-19.

This sequence joins TRBV6-2 or TRBV6-3 and TRBJ2-3, with 8 bases matching TRBD2. This CDR3 is built from 17 residues. The V and J ends lost 4 bases and 2 bases, in that order; junction bases with no gene match: 11. Germline V gene data show CDR1 as MNHEY and CDR2 as SVGEGT. The CDR3 loop reads CASSSTPASGSTDTQYF. The CDR3 nucleotides are TGTGCCAGCAGTTCTACCCCGGCTAGCGGGTCCACAGATACGCAGTATTTT.

The chain joins TRBV28 to TRBJ1-1; TRBD1 matches 9 bases. The CDR3 runs 16 residues. J was trimmed by 2 bases and V by 6 bases; bases with no gene match: 10. Germline-derived CDR1 and CDR2 are MDHEN and SYDVKM. The CDR3 bases are TGTGCCAGCAGATCCGGGACAGGGCCCTTAAACACTGAAGCTTTCTTT. This gives the protein CASRSGTGPLNTEAFF.

This sequence joins TRBV7-2 and TRBJ2-5, with 9 bases identical to TRBD2. Germline loops: CDR1 SGHTA, CDR2 FQGNSA. CDR3 size: 15 residues. With 2 bases clipped from V and 3 bases from J, the junction kept 4 bases outside the gene matches. Written as DNA, the CDR3 is TGTGCCAGCAGCTTACTGGCGGGAGGGGAAGAGACCCAGTACTTC. Its translation is CASSLLAGGEETQYF.

The chain recombines TRBV5-5 with TRBJ2-5, with a tentative D call TRBD2 (6 bases). V was cut by 4 bases and J by 5 bases, with 12 bases left in between. CDR1 is SGHKS and CDR2 is YYEKEE in the germline V gene (reference sequence). This CDR3 is 13 amino acids long. The CDR3 sequence: CASSQTSRETQYF. For the CDR3, the DNA is TGTGCCAGCAGCCAGACTAGTCGGGAGACCCAGTACTTC.

V is TRBV24-1 and J is TRBJ1-1; D unresolved. The V gene lost 2 bases and the J gene lost 6 bases, with 9 bases spanning the gap. The CDR3 is made up of 13 amino acids. Germline loops: CDR1 KGHDR, CDR2 SFDVKD. CDR3 protein: CATSDSDGAEAFF. The CDR3 DNA follows: TGTGCCACCAGTGATTCGGACGGGGCTGAAGCTTTCTTT.

This clone has just a few counts. This chain uses TRBV6-5 with TRBJ2-1; 8 bases agree with TRBD2. From germline, CDR1 is MNHEY and CDR2 SVGAGI. The CDR3 is made up of 16 amino acids. V lost 2 bases, J lost 3 bases, and 6 bases stayed unmatched. The CDR3 protein is CASSYGLAGYYNEQFF. The CDR3 nucleotides are TGTGCCAGCAGTTACGGCCTAGCGGGTTACTACAATGAGCAGTTCTTC.